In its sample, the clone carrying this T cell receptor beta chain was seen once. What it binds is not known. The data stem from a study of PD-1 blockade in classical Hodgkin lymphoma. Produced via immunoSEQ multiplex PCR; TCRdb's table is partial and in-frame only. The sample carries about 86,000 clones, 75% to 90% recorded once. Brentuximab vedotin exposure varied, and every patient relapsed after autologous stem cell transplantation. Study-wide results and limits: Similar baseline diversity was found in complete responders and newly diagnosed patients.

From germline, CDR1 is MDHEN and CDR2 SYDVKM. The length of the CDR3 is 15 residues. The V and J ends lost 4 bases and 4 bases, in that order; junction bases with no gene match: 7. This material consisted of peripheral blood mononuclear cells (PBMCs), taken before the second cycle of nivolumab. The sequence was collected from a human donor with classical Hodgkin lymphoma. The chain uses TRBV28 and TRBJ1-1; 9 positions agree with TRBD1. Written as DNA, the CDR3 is TGTGCCAGCAGTTACAGGGGGCTAAGTTCCACTGAAGCTTTCTTT. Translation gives CASSYRGLSSTEAFF.